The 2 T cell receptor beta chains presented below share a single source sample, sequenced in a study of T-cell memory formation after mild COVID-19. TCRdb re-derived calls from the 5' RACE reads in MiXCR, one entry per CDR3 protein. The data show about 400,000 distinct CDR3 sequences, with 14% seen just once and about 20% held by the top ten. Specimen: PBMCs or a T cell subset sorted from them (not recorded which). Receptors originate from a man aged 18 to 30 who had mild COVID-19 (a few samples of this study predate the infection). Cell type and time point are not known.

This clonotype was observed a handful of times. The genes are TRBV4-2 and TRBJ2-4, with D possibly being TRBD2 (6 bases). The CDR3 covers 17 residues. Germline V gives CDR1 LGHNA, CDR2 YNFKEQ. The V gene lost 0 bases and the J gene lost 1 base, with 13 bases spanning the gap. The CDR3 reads CASSQDWAGRAKNIQYF. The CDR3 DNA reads TGTGCCAGCAGCCAAGATTGGGCGGGGAGGGCCAAAAACATTCAGTACTTC.

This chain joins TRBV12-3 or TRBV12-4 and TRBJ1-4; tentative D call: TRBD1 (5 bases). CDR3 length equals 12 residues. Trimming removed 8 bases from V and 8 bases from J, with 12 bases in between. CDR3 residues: CASRLGGEKLFF. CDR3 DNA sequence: TGTGCCAGCCGCCTGGGGGGGGAAAAACTGTTTTTT.